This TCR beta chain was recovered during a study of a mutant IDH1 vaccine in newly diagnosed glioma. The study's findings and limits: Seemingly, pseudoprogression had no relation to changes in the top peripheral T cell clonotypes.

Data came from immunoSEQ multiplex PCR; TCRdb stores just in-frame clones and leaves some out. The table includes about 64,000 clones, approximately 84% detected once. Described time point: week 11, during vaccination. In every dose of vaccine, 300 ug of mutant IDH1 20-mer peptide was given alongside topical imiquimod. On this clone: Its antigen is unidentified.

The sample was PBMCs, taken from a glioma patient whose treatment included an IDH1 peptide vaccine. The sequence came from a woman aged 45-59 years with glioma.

CDR3 region: CASSSPGTDTQYF. The CDR3, as DNA: TGTGCCAGCAGCTCACCCGGGACAGATACGCAGTATTTT. The chain employs TRBV7-2 and TRBJ2-3; D is ambiguous. Trimming took off 4 bases at V and 3 bases at J, with 8 bases between the two ends. Germline V lookup: CDR1 SGHTA, CDR2 FQGNSA. The length of the CDR3 is 13 residues. Together with reference TRBV7-2 and TRBJ2-3, the CDR3 gives the full variable domain: GAGVSQSPSNKVTEKGKDVELRCDPISGHTALYWYRQSLGQGLEFLIYFQGNSAPDKSGLPSDRFSAERTGGSVSTLTIQRTQQEDSAVYLCASSSPGTDTQYFGPGTRLTVL.